This T cell receptor beta chain is drawn from a study of long-term antiretroviral therapy in people with HIV. The libraries were made with immunoSEQ v3.0 at survey level. Data came from immunoSEQ multiplex PCR; TCRdb stores just in-frame clones and leaves some out. This table holds about 24,000 clones, around 86% found once. The CDR3 totals 14 residues. Looked up from germline, CDR1 is KGHSH and CDR2 is LQKENI. V shed 5 bases and J shed 3 bases, with 13 bases lying between them. The origin of this receptor is a man in his fifties with HIV. The sequences come from unsorted PBMCs, collected 1.2 years after starting antiretroviral therapy. The gene calls are TRBV18 and TRBJ1-1, with a weak D call TRBD1 (6 bases). CDR3 residues: CASSAQRQDTEAFF. For the CDR3, the DNA is TGTGCCAGCTCAGCCCAAAGACAGGACACTGAAGCTTTCTTT.